This is a list of T cell receptor beta chains from one sample in a study of long-term antiretroviral therapy in people with HIV. Clones were sequenced by immunoSEQ multiplex PCR, and TCRdb holds only the in-frame ones, with some missing. The table has about 41,000 clones, 94% seen once. Here the sequenced sample was unsorted PBMCs, taken 9 to 9.5 years after starting antiretroviral therapy. The receptors were sampled from a man younger than 45 with HIV. The conserved cysteine and the conserved F or W are not part of the CDR3 here. Fields, in order: J gene, V gene, CDR3 protein.

j_call: TRBJ2-6; v_call: TRBV30; cdr3_aa: AWSVAGTSGANVLT
j_call: TRBJ2-2; v_call: TRBV7-7; cdr3_aa: ASAETVGRTGSNTGELF
j_call: TRBJ2-2; v_call: TRBV4-1; cdr3_aa: ASSQRPTRLGELF
j_call: TRBJ2-3; v_call: TRBV5-1; cdr3_aa: ASSLDASTDTQY
j_call: TRBJ1-1; v_call: TRBV6-1; cdr3_aa: ASSNTASTEAF
j_call: TRBJ1-2; v_call: TRBV18; cdr3_aa: ASSPRDLTGYT
j_call: TRBJ1-5; v_call: TRBV5-1; cdr3_aa: ASREGVNQPQH
j_call: TRBJ2-7; v_call: TRBV7-2; cdr3_aa: ASSSHWLNYEQY
j_call: TRBJ1-1; v_call: TRBV11-3; cdr3_aa: ASSSLTNTEAF
j_call: TRBJ1-6; v_call: TRBV28; cdr3_aa: ASSFGSPLH
j_call: TRBJ1-3; v_call: TRBV19; cdr3_aa: ASSILSGREASGNTIY
j_call: TRBJ2-1; v_call: TRBV5-1; cdr3_aa: ASSPRDSYNEQF
j_call: TRBJ1-3; v_call: TRBV7-6; cdr3_aa: ASSQVASSGNTIY
j_call: TRBJ1-4; v_call: TRBV23-1; cdr3_aa: ASSRDRIPPGGDEKLF
j_call: TRBJ1-4; v_call: TRBV11-2; cdr3_aa: ASSSWRGPNEKLF
j_call: TRBJ2-5; v_call: TRBV28; cdr3_aa: ASSSGGAAAETQY
j_call: TRBJ2-3; v_call: TRBV5-1; cdr3_aa: ASSSQGSDTQY
j_call: TRBJ2-5; v_call: TRBV6-6; cdr3_aa: ASTSDNSKTQY
j_call: TRBJ1-6; v_call: TRBV27; cdr3_aa: ASSRGPGTGENSPLH
j_call: TRBJ1-3; v_call: TRBV10-3; cdr3_aa: AVLGWGIENTIY
j_call: TRBJ1-1; v_call: TRBV20-1; cdr3_aa: SANKYTEAF
j_call: TRBJ1-2; v_call: TRBV6-1; cdr3_aa: ASSEWAFRGYT
j_call: TRBJ2-1; v_call: TRBV27; cdr3_aa: ASSHLTTRPYNEQF
j_call: TRBJ2-7; v_call: TRBV10-3; cdr3_aa: AISDPLGGYEQY
j_call: TRBJ1-5; v_call: TRBV27; cdr3_aa: ASSPQGINQPQH
j_call: TRBJ2-5; v_call: TRBV7-3; cdr3_aa: ASSPAGNQETQY
j_call: TRBJ1-6; v_call: TRBV28; cdr3_aa: ASSDSYNSPLH
j_call: TRBJ1-2; v_call: TRBV5-6; cdr3_aa: ASSLGGAGTAESYT
j_call: TRBJ2-7; v_call: TRBV2; cdr3_aa: AMTGGSSYEQY
j_call: TRBJ1-5; v_call: TRBV7-9; cdr3_aa: ASSPGGGRNQPQH
j_call: TRBJ1-5; v_call: TRBV27; cdr3_aa: ASSPDRNQPQH
j_call: TRBJ1-5; v_call: TRBV19; cdr3_aa: ASSPALGQGNQPQH
j_call: TRBJ2-1; v_call: TRBV10-2; cdr3_aa: ASSAGTSGGAGEQF
j_call: TRBJ2-2; v_call: TRBV6-4; cdr3_aa: ASSDYGGTGELF
j_call: TRBJ2-1; v_call: TRBV5-4; cdr3_aa: ASSLGRGGRADEQF
j_call: TRBJ1-5; v_call: TRBV7-8; cdr3_aa: ASSLKDPVGQPQH
j_call: TRBJ2-5; v_call: TRBV9; cdr3_aa: ASSGRDSEETQY
j_call: TRBJ1-2; v_call: TRBV10-1; cdr3_aa: ASSASRIGGYT
j_call: TRBJ2-6; v_call: TRBV28; cdr3_aa: ASRTPGTPGANVLT
j_call: TRBJ1-2; v_call: TRBV28; cdr3_aa: VTKSSGPGNYGYT
j_call: TRBJ1-6; v_call: TRBV5-1; cdr3_aa: ASSESSSYNSPLH
j_call: TRBJ1-4; v_call: TRBV6-1; cdr3_aa: ASSEAHREKLF
j_call: TRBJ2-5; v_call: TRBV28; cdr3_aa: ASSLWRGGRETQY
j_call: TRBJ1-5; v_call: TRBV4-2; cdr3_aa: ASSQTLQGHQPQH
j_call: TRBJ2-1; v_call: TRBV2; cdr3_aa: ASRATGQGFGGEQF
j_call: TRBJ1-2; v_call: TRBV5-4; cdr3_aa: ASSLARVRGYGYT